Presented here are 22 T cell receptor beta chains from one specimen sequenced in a study of blood T cells in healthy people across ages. For the second PCR, which ran for about 6 to 12 cycles, a sample-barcoded 5' primer and a J-beta primer mix were used. TCRdb passed the 5' RACE reads through MiXCR, listing each CDR3 protein once. The sample has over 1,200,000 distinct CDR3 sequences, around 59% seen once. Specimen: blood. These receptor sequences come from a man between 18 and 35 years old in good health.

J is TRBJ2-1 and V is TRBV5-1; no firm D call. Per germline, CDR1 SGHRS and CDR2 YFSETQ. The ends were cut back, 7 bases at V and 9 bases at J, with 20 bases in the middle. CDR3 length: 14 amino acids. The CDR3 region has the DNA TGCGCCAGCTATGACGGCCCCGCTCGAGGTGAGCAGTTCTTC. It encodes CASYDGPARGEQFF.

The CDR3 spells CASSLASGELFF. The CDR3 nucleotides are TGTGCCAGCAGCTTGGCGTCCGGGGAGCTGTTTTTT. The chain combines TRBV11-2 with TRBJ2-2; the D is unclear. Trimming pared 3 bases from V and 6 bases from J, leaving 5 bases between. CDR3 size: 12 residues. The germline CDR1 and CDR2 sequences are SGHAT and FQNNGV.

This clonotype appeared once. The J gene is TRBJ1-5, the V gene TRBV4-2, with D unresolved. The germline V and J ends were trimmed by 4 bases and 0 bases, with 10 bases remaining between them. The CDR3 loop spans 15 amino acids. From germline, CDR1 is LGHNA and CDR2 YNFKEQ. In DNA form, the CDR3 reads TGTGCCAGCAGCCTCGGCGAGGGTAGCAATCAGCCCCAGCATTTT. It encodes CASSLGEGSNQPQHF.

The V call is TRBV5-1, the J call TRBJ1-1, with no clear D. V lost 7 bases and J lost 6, with 16 bases in between. Germline CDR1 SGHRS, CDR2 YFSETQ. There are 13 residues in the CDR3. The CDR3 DNA sequence: TGCGCCAGCGGAAAGACTCCCTCCGCTGAAGCTTTCTTT. Its translation is CASGKTPSAEAFF. Drawing the rest from reference TRBV5-1 and TRBJ1-1, the complete variable domain is KAGVTQTPRYLIKTRGQQVTLSCSPISGHRSVSWYQQTPGQGLQFLFEYFSETQRNKGNFPGRFSGRQFSNSRSEMNVSTLELGDSALYLCASGKTPSAEAFFGQGTRLTVV.

This clonotype has more than one count but fewer than ten. V usage is TRBV5-6 and J usage is TRBJ1-5, with D possibly being TRBD1 (5 bases). The CDR3 totals 12 residues. V was cut by 4 bases and J by 6 bases, with 8 bases left in between. Germline CDR1 reads SGHDT; CDR2 reads YYEEEE. The chain's CDR3 is CASSIGAQPQHF. DNA for the CDR3: TGTGCCAGCAGCATAGGGGCTCAGCCCCAGCATTTT.

This clonotype was counted only a few times. The chain joins TRBV6-1 to TRBJ1-5; tentatively, D is TRBD1 (6 bases). Germline V gene lookup returns CDR1 MNHNS and CDR2 SASEGT. The V end lost 3 bases, the J end lost 9 bases, and 18 bases lay between the germline ends. The CDR3 spans 15 residues. The CDR3 loop reads CASSDPRGGQVPQHF. The CDR3 DNA reads as TGTGCCAGCAGTGATCCGAGGGGGGGGCAGGTGCCCCAGCATTTT.

Ten or more counts support this clonotype. The chain uses TRBV6-2 or TRBV6-3 and TRBJ2-6; D remains ambiguous. The germline CDR1 and CDR2 sequences are MNHEY and SVGEGT. V was pared by 6 bases and J by 2 bases, with 8 bases between. The CDR3 totals 14 residues. The CDR3 is CASSHSPGANVLTF. The CDR3 DNA reads as TGTGCCAGCAGCCACTCCCCTGGGGCCAACGTCCTGACTTTC.

Concerning this clonotype itself: A much larger clone differs by one base, so this may be a read error. The rearrangement joins TRBV5-5 to TRBJ1-2; D unclear. CDR1 and CDR2 from the germline V gene are SGHKS and YYEKEE (reference sequence). The CDR3 is 13 amino acids. V lost 2 bases to trimming and J lost 0 bases, with 5 bases between them. This CDR3 is CASSFDTNYGYTF. In nucleotides, the CDR3 is TGTGCCAGCAGCTTCGACACTAACTATGGCTACACCTTC.

The rearrangement links TRBV5-6 to TRBJ1-6; D remains ambiguous. Trimming pared 2 bases from V and 6 bases from J, leaving 12 bases between. In germline, CDR1 is SGHDT, CDR2 YYEEEE. The CDR3 totals 15 residues. Here the CDR3 reads CASSFGSGVNSPLHF. CDR3 DNA sequence: TGTGCCAGCAGCTTCGGCAGCGGTGTTAATTCACCCCTCCACTTT.

The J gene is TRBJ2-7, the V gene TRBV15, with a tentative D call TRBD1 (6 bases). Germline values: CDR1 LNHNV, CDR2 YYDKDF (reference sequence). The CDR3 has 14 residues. V lost 2 bases and J lost 5, with 13 bases in between. The CDR3, as DNA: TGTGCCACCAGCAGACCCACAGGGACGAACGAGCAGTACTTC. Its protein is CATSRPTGTNEQYF.

This clonotype was counted only a few times. The rearrangement joins TRBV4-1 to TRBJ2-7, with D uncertain. CDR1 is MGHRA, CDR2 YSYEKL, per germline. The CDR3 spans 14 residues. Trimming stripped 2 bases from V and 1 base from J, with 9 bases between. The CDR3 is CASSQPRRSYEQYF. The CDR3 nucleotides read TGCGCCAGCAGCCAACCGAGAAGATCCTACGAGCAGTACTTC.

The chain couples TRBV12-3 or TRBV12-4 to TRBJ2-2; tentative D call: TRBD2 (5 bases). The CDR3 sequence is 16 residues long. Trimming took off 5 bases at V and 7 bases at J, with 20 bases between the two ends. CDR3 loop: CASSPLGSPRGGELFF. DNA of the CDR3: TGTGCCAGCAGTCCCCTCGGGTCTCCCCGGGGCGGGGAGCTGTTTTTT.

This clonotype was seen only once. A read error may be the cause here, since a much bigger clone is one base away. The CDR3 sequence is CASSLPLGQQGTQYF. DNA for the CDR3: TGTGCCAGCAGTTTACCACTGGGGCAGCAAGGGACCCAGTACTTC. The V call is TRBV12-3 or TRBV12-4, the J call TRBJ2-5, with a weak D call TRBD1 (5 bases). There are 15 residues in the CDR3.

The chain couples TRBV29-1 to TRBJ1-1; unclear D gene. The CDR3 length is 13 residues. Germline V gene data show CDR1 as SQVTM and CDR2 as ANQGSEA. Trimming removed 7 bases at V and 1 base at J, with 13 bases between. CDR3 sequence: CSATGEGNTEAFF. The CDR3 DNA follows: TGCAGCGCAACCGGGGAGGGGAACACTGAAGCTTTCTTT.

The V and J genes are TRBV4-2 and TRBJ2-5, with D perhaps matching TRBD2 (6 bases). The CDR3 has 18 residues. Germline CDR1 reads LGHNA; CDR2 reads YNFKEQ. Trimming left V 3 bases short and J 11 bases short, with 31 bases between. The CDR3 loop is CASSQEGMLAGPTNEQYF. The CDR3, as DNA: TGTGCCAGCAGCCAGGAGGGTATGTTGGCGGGACCCACCAATGAGCAGTACTTC.

This clonotype was seen a handful of times. CDR3 DNA: TGCGCCAGCAGCCAACCGACTAGACGCACTAAGGAGCAGTTCTTC. Protein product: CASSQPTRRTKEQFF. The rearrangement uses TRBV4-1 and TRBJ2-1, with D possibly matching TRBD2 (6 bases). V was pared by 2 bases and J by 10 bases, with 18 bases between. The germline V gene has CDR1 MGHRA and CDR2 YSYEKL. The length of the CDR3 is 15 residues.

This clonotype was seen only a few times. The chain joins TRBV5-1 to TRBJ2-1; D gene uncertain. CDR3 length: 13 amino acids. V lost 1 base and J 8 bases, leaving 10 bases between the germline ends. Germline V gene data show CDR1 as SGHRS and CDR2 as YFSETQ. The DNA for the CDR3 is TGCGCCAGCAGCTTGCCCAGTTCTGATGAGCAGTTCTTC. This gives the protein CASSLPSSDEQFF.

This clonotype was picked up a small number of times. V and J are TRBV20-1 and TRBJ2-7, with D perhaps matching TRBD1 (6 bases). The CDR3 has 16 amino acids. Germline V gene data show CDR1 as DFQATT and CDR2 as SNEGSKA (reference sequence). The ends were cut back, 2 bases at V and 0 bases at J, with 17 bases in the middle. In DNA form, the CDR3 reads TGCAGTGCTAGACCTACGTTGGGGGCCCACTCCTACGAGCAGTACTTC. Translation: CSARPTLGAHSYEQYF.

The table lists this clonotype with many counts. This chain connects TRBV29-1 to TRBJ1-1; 7 bases agree with TRBD1. The CDR3 consists of 15 residues. Germline V gene data show CDR1 as SQVTM and CDR2 as ANQGSEA. V gave up 5 bases and J gave up 1 base; unmatched junction bases: 10. The CDR3 DNA reads as TGCAGCGTTTGGGGCCAGGGGGGCCGGAACACTGAAGCTTTCTTT. This codes for CSVWGQGGRNTEAFF.

The chain joins TRBV14 to TRBJ2-2; D uncertain. Trimming left V 5 bases short and J 0 bases short, with 10 bases between. The CDR3 length is 15 residues. CDR1 and CDR2 (germline): SGHDN, FVKESK. This chain's CDR3 is CASSLLGANTGELFF. The CDR3 DNA follows: TGTGCCAGCAGCTTATTGGGTGCGAACACCGGGGAGCTGTTTTTT.

Regarding this clonotype: A junction end diverges from the germline sequence, so it may reflect a read error. The J gene is TRBJ1-5, the V gene TRBV6-1; no firm D call. The CDR3 covers 15 residues. Germline values: CDR1 MNHNS, CDR2 SASEGT. CDR3 sequence (DNA): TGTGCCAGCAGTGAATTGGTGGGAGGCAAGCAGCCCCAGCATTTT. Protein product: CASSELVGGKQPQHF.

V usage is TRBV29-1 and J usage is TRBJ2-7; 8 nucleotides line up with TRBD1. The J call is uncertain, as TRBJ2-5 better fits the DNA end. The CDR3 is made up of 14 amino acids. Germline V gene sequence: CDR1 SQVTM, CDR2 ANQGSEA. The CDR3 sequence is CSVVPRGRGETQYF. CDR3 nucleotide sequence: TGCAGCGTTGTTCCCAGGGGGCGAGGGGAGACCCAGTACTTC.